The entry below gives a single TCR beta chain sequence along with its context. Its specificity is unknown. The data were taken from a study of radiotherapy plus CTLA-4 blockade in lung cancer. Across the study: An objective response was seen in 15% to 20% of patients, and disease control in about 31%.

Focal radiation with ipilimumab CTLA-4 blockade was given to patients with chemo-refractory metastatic non-small-cell lung cancer. Study results and limitations: Early blood T cell clone dynamics reportedly forecast response best, with interferon-beta. Subsequent to radiotherapy plus ipilimumab, tumor-derived TCR clones underwent expansion in blood.

The method was immunoSEQ multiplex PCR; TCRdb's version includes in-frame clones alone and lacks a portion of them. This table holds tens of thousands of clones, about 80% found once. With 3 bases removed from V and 6 bases from J, the gap between germline ends came to 8 bases. The CDR3 sequence is 12 residues long. Germline V lookup: CDR1 ENHRY, CDR2 SYGVKD. This clonotype was obtained from a human donor with non-small cell lung cancer who had a complete response to radiotherapy plus ipilimumab. The sample here was peripheral blood, taken from a patient treated with radiotherapy plus ipilimumab. This chain connects TRBV10-3 to TRBJ1-1; D not resolved. CDR3 coding DNA: TGTGCCATCAGTGAAGTGGGTCCTGAAGCTTTCTTT. Protein product: CAISEVGPEAFF.